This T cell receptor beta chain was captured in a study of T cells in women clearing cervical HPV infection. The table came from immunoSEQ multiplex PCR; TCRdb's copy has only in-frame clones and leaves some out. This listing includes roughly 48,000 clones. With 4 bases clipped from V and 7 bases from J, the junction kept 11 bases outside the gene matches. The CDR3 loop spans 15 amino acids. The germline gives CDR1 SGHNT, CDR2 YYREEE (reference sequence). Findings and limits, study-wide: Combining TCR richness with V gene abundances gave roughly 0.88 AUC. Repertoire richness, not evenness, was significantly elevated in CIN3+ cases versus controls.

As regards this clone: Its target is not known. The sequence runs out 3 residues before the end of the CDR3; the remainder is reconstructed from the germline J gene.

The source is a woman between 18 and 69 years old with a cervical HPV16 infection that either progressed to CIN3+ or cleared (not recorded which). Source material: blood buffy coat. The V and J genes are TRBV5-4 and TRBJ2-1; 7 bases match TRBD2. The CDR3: CASSRGLLVTNEQFF. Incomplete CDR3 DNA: TGTGCCAGCAGCAGGGGACTATTAGTCACTAATGAG.